A single sample gave rise to the 18 T cell receptor beta chains below, sequenced in a study of cytomegalovirus exposure and HLA in healthy donors. Measured with immunoSEQ multiplex PCR; TCRdb has only the in-frame clones, and not every one. This table holds 150,000 to 200,000 clones, 70% to 90% found once. Material for sequencing was PBMCs. The receptor source for this set is a man between 18 and 35 years old in good health and CMV-seronegative.

The chain couples TRBV7-6 to TRBJ2-2; 10 positions agree with TRBD1. Germline CDR1 and CDR2: SGHVS and FNYEAQ. With V trimmed by 5 bases and J by 4 bases, 7 bases remained unmatched. The CDR3 length is 16 residues. CDR3 residues: CASSARTGGATGELFF. The CDR3 DNA follows: TGTGCCAGCAGCGCCAGGACAGGGGGGGCCACCGGGGAGCTGTTTTTT.

This clone was observed a handful of times. This chain connects TRBV7-2 to TRBJ1-2; TRBD1 aligns across 7 bases. Per germline, CDR1 SGHTA and CDR2 FQGNSA. The CDR3 consists of 15 residues. V was clipped by 3 bases and J by 2 bases; unmatched bases: 6. CDR3 sequence: CASSFSGTENYGYTF. In nucleotides, the CDR3 is TGTGCCAGCAGCTTTTCTGGGACAGAGAACTATGGCTACACCTTC. Using reference TRBV7-2 and TRBJ1-2 for the parts outside the CDR3, the full variable domain is GAGVSQSPSNKVTEKGKDVELRCDPISGHTALYWYRQSLGQGLEFLIYFQGNSAPDKSGLPSDRFSAERTGGSVSTLTIQRTQQEDSAVYLCASSFSGTENYGYTFGSGTRLTVV.

The CDR3 sequence: CASSQGRGAYEQYV. As DNA, the CDR3 is TGCGCCAGCAGCCAAGGACGGGGGGCCTACGAGCAGTACGTC. The chain uses TRBV4-1 and TRBJ2-7, with 7 positions matching TRBD2. CDR3 length: 14 amino acids. The germline CDR1 and CDR2 sequences are MGHRA and YSYEKL. Trimming cost V 1 base and J 2 bases; bases outside gene matches: 2.

The genes are TRBV5-4 and TRBJ1-6; 9 bases agree with TRBD1. Germline loops: CDR1 SGHNT, CDR2 YYREEE (reference sequence). The CDR3 contains 15 residues. After removal of 4 bases from V and 6 bases from J, the junction contained 5 bases not matched to a gene. CDR3: CASSPTTGGNSPLHF. The CDR3, as DNA: TGTGCCAGCAGCCCTACGACAGGGGGTAATTCACCCCTCCACTTT.

The chain is built from TRBV5-6 and TRBJ2-6, with D possibly being TRBD2 (6 bases). The CDR3 covers 18 residues. V lost 3 bases to trimming and J lost 0 bases, with 16 bases between them. Germline V gives CDR1 SGHDT, CDR2 YYEEEE. As DNA, the CDR3 is TGTGCCAGCAGCTGGGCGGAGGGCGCTTTCTCTGGGGCCAACGTCCTGACTTTC. Protein sequence: CASSWAEGAFSGANVLTF.

The rearrangement links TRBV6-1 to TRBJ1-5, with D hard to call. The CDR3 extends over 16 amino acids. V lost 1 base, J lost 1 base, and 11 bases lay in between. The V gene's germline CDR1 is MNHNS and CDR2 SASEGT. Here the CDR3 reads CASSEGRGVSNQPQHF. In nucleotides, the CDR3 is TGTGCCAGCAGTGAAGGTCGGGGAGTGAGCAATCAGCCCCAGCATTTT.

This sequence joins TRBV5-4 and TRBJ2-1; TRBD2 is a possible D gene (5 bases). V was clipped by 0 bases and J by 4 bases, with 8 bases between them. Per the germline V gene, CDR1 is SGHNT and CDR2 is YYREEE (reference sequence). The CDR3 has 14 residues. DNA of the CDR3: TGTGCCAGCAGCTTGGGACTACATTACAATGAGCAGTTCTTC. This sequence encodes CASSLGLHYNEQFF.

This clone was recorded only once. V usage is TRBV28 and J usage is TRBJ2-3; the match to TRBD1 covers 7 bases. J lost 0 bases, V lost 8 bases, and 2 bases had no gene match. Germline-derived CDR1 and CDR2 are MDHEN and SYDVKM. The length of the CDR3 is 13 residues. The CDR3 spells CASRDSSTDTQYF. The CDR3, as DNA: TGTGCCAGCCGGGACAGCAGCACAGATACGCAGTATTTT.

The rearrangement uses TRBV5-5 and TRBJ1-5, with D possibly being TRBD1 (6 bases). Germline loops: CDR1 SGHKS, CDR2 YYEKEE (reference sequence). The germline V and J ends were trimmed by 4 bases and 2 bases, with 19 bases remaining between them. The CDR3 sequence is 17 residues long. CDR3 region: CASSIWSGDGGNQPQHF. CDR3 nucleotide sequence: TGTGCCAGCAGCATTTGGTCAGGGGATGGAGGCAATCAGCCCCAGCATTTT.

The rearrangement uses TRBV6-1 and TRBJ1-6, with D possibly TRBD1 on 6 matching bases. Germline CDR1 is MNHNS and CDR2 is SASEGT. The CDR3 has 16 residues. V gave up 6 bases and J gave up 5 bases, with 17 bases separating them. CDR3 amino acids: CASREQGIVNNSPLHF. The CDR3 bases are TGTGCCAGCAGGGAACAGGGTATAGTCAATAATTCACCCCTCCACTTT.

The rearrangement links TRBV27 to TRBJ1-2; D possibly corresponds to TRBD1 (5 bases). The CDR3 is 15 amino acids. V shed 6 bases and J shed 4 bases, with 18 bases lying between them. Germline V lookup: CDR1 MNHEY, CDR2 SMNVEV (reference sequence). The CDR3 loop reads CASRPIGGGAYGYTF. CDR3 coding DNA: TGTGCCAGCAGACCGATTGGGGGGGGAGCCTATGGCTACACCTTC.

The chain combines TRBV27 with TRBJ2-1, with TRBD2 identical over 11 bases. V gave up 6 bases and J gave up 6 bases; unmatched junction bases: 1. CDR1 is MNHEY and CDR2 is SMNVEV in the germline V gene (reference sequence). The CDR3 sequence is 13 residues long. The CDR3 sequence: CASSGTSGNEQFF. DNA for the CDR3: TGTGCCAGCAGCGGGACTAGCGGCAATGAGCAGTTCTTC.

The chain uses TRBV7-9 and TRBJ2-3; D ambiguous. This CDR3 has 12 residues. V lost 4 bases and J 0 bases, leaving 2 bases between the germline ends. The V gene's germline CDR1 is SEHNR and CDR2 FQNEAQ (reference sequence). The chain's CDR3 is CASSSSTDTQYF. The CDR3 nucleotides are TGTGCCAGCAGCTCAAGCACAGATACGCAGTATTTT.

V is TRBV7-6 and J is TRBJ2-7, with 8 bases lining up with TRBD1. This CDR3 has 15 residues. Germline CDR1 SGHVS, CDR2 FNYEAQ. V trimming: 1 base; J trimming: 5 bases; junction bases outside the gene matches: 7. The CDR3 DNA reads TGTGCCAGCAGCTTAGTTTCAGGGGGCGACGACGAGCAGTACTTC. Residues: CASSLVSGGDDEQYF.

The genes are TRBV11-2 and TRBJ2-5, with TRBD2 matching over 11 bases. Germline-derived CDR1 and CDR2 are SGHAT and FQNNGV. The CDR3 totals 17 residues. Trimming removed 2 bases from V and 2 bases from J; junction bases left unmatched: 7. CDR3: CASSLPPTSGAQETQYF. DNA of the CDR3: TGTGCCAGCAGCTTACCCCCGACTAGCGGGGCACAAGAGACCCAGTACTTC.

The chain joins TRBV7-8 to TRBJ1-1; D unresolved. The length of the CDR3 is 18 residues. Per the germline V gene, CDR1 is SGHVS and CDR2 is FQNEAQ. The V end was cut by 7 bases, the J end by 5 bases, with 29 bases between. The CDR3: CASKVEPHYGSALTEAFF. DNA of the CDR3: TGTGCCAGCAAAGTTGAGCCCCACTACGGGTCGGCATTGACTGAAGCTTTCTTT.

V and J are TRBV7-9 and TRBJ2-2; TRBD1 matches at 7 bases. V was clipped by 4 bases and J by 0 bases; unmatched bases: 5. The CDR3 has 16 amino acids. Germline V gene lookup returns CDR1 SEHNR and CDR2 FQNEAQ (reference sequence). CDR3 loop: CASSSKGQSNTGELFF. CDR3 in DNA: TGTGCCAGCAGCTCGAAGGGACAGTCGAACACCGGGGAGCTGTTTTTT.

This chain connects TRBV6-5 to TRBJ1-1, with D possibly matching TRBD1 (6 bases). Germline assignment: CDR1 MNHEY and CDR2 SVGAGI. V was shortened by 0 bases and J by 0 bases, with 11 bases between the two germline ends. This CDR3 contains 16 residues. This CDR3 is CASSYSGAPLNTEAFF. DNA of the CDR3: TGTGCCAGCAGTTACTCGGGGGCCCCCTTGAACACTGAAGCTTTCTTT.